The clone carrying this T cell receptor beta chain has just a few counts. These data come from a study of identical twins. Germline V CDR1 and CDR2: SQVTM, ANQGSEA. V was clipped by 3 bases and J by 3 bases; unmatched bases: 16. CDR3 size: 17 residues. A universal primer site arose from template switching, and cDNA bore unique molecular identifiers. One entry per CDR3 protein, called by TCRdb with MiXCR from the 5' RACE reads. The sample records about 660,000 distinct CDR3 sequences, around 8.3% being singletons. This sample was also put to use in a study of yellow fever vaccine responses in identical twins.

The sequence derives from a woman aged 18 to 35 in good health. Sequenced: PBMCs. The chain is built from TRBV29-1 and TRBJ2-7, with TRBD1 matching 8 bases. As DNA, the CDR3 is TGCAGCGTTGAGTACTCTAAGACGACAGGGGCATGCTACGAGCAGTACTTC. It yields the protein CSVEYSKTTGACYEQYF.